This TCR beta chain was found in a study of blood T cell repertoires in COVID-19. Study details: PBMCs, B-cell-depleted T cells, or T cells were the source of the cDNA or gDNA that made up the material.

The CDR3 is 14 amino acids. With 2 bases removed from V and 2 bases from J, the gap between germline ends came to 12 bases. CDR1 and CDR2 from the germline V gene are GTSNPN and SVGIG (reference sequence). Produced via immunoSEQ multiplex PCR; TCRdb's table is partial and in-frame only. The data hold 150,000 or so clones, with roughly 83% observed a single time. Sequenced input: peripheral blood. The clonotype comes from a woman aged 55-70 years with COVID-19, enrolled during active disease. The V gene is TRBV30, the J gene TRBJ1-2; tentative D call: TRBD1 (6 bases). The CDR3 here is CAWSTRQANYGYTF. The CDR3 coding sequence is TGTGCCTGGAGTACCCGACAGGCCAACTATGGCTACACCTTC.